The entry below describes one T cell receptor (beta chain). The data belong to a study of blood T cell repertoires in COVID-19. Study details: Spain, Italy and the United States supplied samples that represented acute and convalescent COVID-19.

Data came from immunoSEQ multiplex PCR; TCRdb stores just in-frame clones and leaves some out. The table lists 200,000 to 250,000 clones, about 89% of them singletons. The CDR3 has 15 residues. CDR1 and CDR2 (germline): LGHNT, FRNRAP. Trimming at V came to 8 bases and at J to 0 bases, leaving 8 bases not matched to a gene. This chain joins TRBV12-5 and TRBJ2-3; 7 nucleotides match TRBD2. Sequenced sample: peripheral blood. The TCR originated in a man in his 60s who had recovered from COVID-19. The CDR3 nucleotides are TGTGCTAGTTCCCTAGCGGTTTTAAGCACAGATACGCAGTATTTT. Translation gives CASSLAVLSTDTQYF.